This T cell receptor beta chain appears in the sequencing data of a study of control samples from healthy donors and cancer patients (dated by TCRdb to 2018 to 2020). Library preparation was by the immunoSEQ multiplex PCR assay. Here the immuneACCESS table is served through TCRdb, limited to in-frame sequences with V and J called. Missing clones are a known gap in these copies; in checked studies unresolved V genes cover under half, and the rest lacks a known reason. The sample contains some 160,000 clones, under 90% of them found a single time. Of the sample, over 4% is held by the ten largest clones. Points on this clone: No antigen is known for it. Qualities for individual bases were not recorded, and no much larger clone is one base off.

The CDR3, from cysteine to phenylalanine, totals 15 residues. Only CDR3 DNA remains: 45 bases, in frame from the first base. After removal of 3 bases from V and 6 bases from J, the junction retains 7 bases not matched to a gene. CDR1 and CDR2, looked up from the germline V gene (reference sequence), are LNHDA and SQIVND. The sequencing input was blood. The clonotype was recovered from a man aged 30-40 years in good health. The V and J genes are TRBV19 and TRBJ1-2; 10 bases in the junction line up with TRBD1. At the DNA level, the sequence is TGTGCCAGTAGTATCGACGGGGACAGGGGTGATGGCTACACCTTC. It codes for CASSIDGDRGDGYTF.